The 27 T cell receptor beta chains below were found in one sample sequenced in a study of OX40 agonist ivuxolimab in advanced cancers. The assay was immunoSEQ multiplex PCR, and TCRdb's table has in-frame clones only and misses some. This sample yields some 50,000 clones, of which roughly 77% are seen a single time; about 0.69% belongs to the top ten. Sequenced material: CD4+ or CD8+ T cells sorted from blood, taken in a trial of the OX40 agonist ivuxolimab. These receptors all come from an adult with an advanced solid tumor such as melanoma, head and neck, liver or kidney cancer.

The V gene is TRBV19, the J gene TRBJ1-2; D is perhaps TRBD1 (6 bases). V shed 3 bases and J shed 6 bases, with 17 bases lying between them. The CDR3 runs to 15 residues. The V gene's germline CDR1 is LNHDA and CDR2 SQIVND (reference sequence). CDR3 DNA sequence: TGTGCCAGTAGTATCCCCCAGGGGTATATGGATGGCTACACCTTC. It encodes CASSIPQGYMDGYTF.

The chain joins TRBV19 to TRBJ2-7; TRBD1 might be the D (6 bases). V was clipped by 5 bases and J by 4 bases, with 15 bases between them. This CDR3 is built from 14 residues. Germline CDR1 and CDR2: LNHDA and SQIVND (reference sequence). CDR3 DNA: TGTGCCAGTAGTCCGGGACAAAATTCGTACGAGCAGTACTTC. It yields the protein CASSPGQNSYEQYF.

This clone has more than one count but fewer than ten. This chain links TRBV10-3 with TRBJ2-1; D unclear. V shed 2 bases and J shed 0 bases, with 5 bases lying between them. CDR1 is ENHRY and CDR2 is SYGVKD in the germline V gene. This CDR3 comprises 14 residues. The DNA of the CDR3 is TGTGCCATCAGTGAGGCTACCTCCTACAATGAGCAGTTCTTC. As protein: CAISEATSYNEQFF.

The chain has TRBV10-1 and TRBJ2-1, with TRBD2 identical over 7 bases. The CDR3 has 14 amino acids. Germline V CDR1 and CDR2: WNHNN, SYGVQD (reference sequence). The ends lost 0 bases at V and 9 bases at J; junction bases unmatched: 5. The CDR3 DNA sequence: TGCGCCAGCAGTGAGTCTGGGGGGGGGACTGAGCAGTTCTTC. It is translated as CASSESGGGTEQFF.

This clone was counted between two and nine times. V gene TRBV18 combines with J gene TRBJ2-7; D uncertain. V lost 1 base and J lost 5, with 6 bases in between. Germline CDR1 reads KGHSH; CDR2 reads LQKENI. This CDR3 spans 12 amino acids. Here the CDR3 DNA reads TGTGCCAGCTCACCACAGGGCCACGAGCAGTACTTC. Amino acids: CASSPQGHEQYF.

The chain employs TRBV15 and TRBJ1-5; D is unresolved. This CDR3 has 15 amino acids. The ends were cut back, 0 bases at V and 4 bases at J, with 10 bases in the middle. Germline V lookup: CDR1 LNHNV, CDR2 YYDKDF (reference sequence). The CDR3 coding sequence is TGTGCCACCAGCAGAGATCTAACAAAAAATCAGCCCCAGCATTTT. Residues: CATSRDLTKNQPQHF.

V and J are TRBV6-5 and TRBJ1-2; 7 positions agree with TRBD1. Germline lookup yields CDR1 MNHEY and CDR2 SVGAGI. There are 13 residues in the CDR3. The V segment lost 10 bases and the J segment 6 bases; nucleotides outside the gene matches: 11. The CDR3 sequence: CATTRGRSNGYTF. CDR3 DNA sequence: TGTGCCACCACTAGGGGGCGCTCGAATGGCTACACCTTC.

This clone is a singleton in its sample. This rearrangement joins TRBV6-6 to TRBJ2-5; no reliable D call. Germline CDR1 reads MNHNY; CDR2 reads SVGAGI (reference sequence). CDR3 length: 12 amino acids. The CDR3 nucleotides are TGTGCAGCTGGACGGACCCAAGAGACCCAGTACTTC. This codes for CAAGRTQETQYF.

The CDR3, as DNA: TGTGCCAGCATGAGCGGGGGGAGGGACGAGCAGTACTTC. Protein sequence: CASMSGGRDEQYF. The chain has TRBV6-5 and TRBJ2-7; TRBD2 matches at 9 bases. In germline, CDR1 is MNHEY, CDR2 SVGAGI. The CDR3 totals 13 residues. Trimming removed 7 bases from V and 5 bases from J; junction bases left unmatched: 6.

The chain carries TRBV2 and TRBJ1-1, with 11 bases fitting TRBD1. Trimming at V came to 4 bases and at J to 5 bases, leaving 3 bases not matched to a gene. The germline CDR1 and CDR2 sequences are SNHLY and FYNNEI. This CDR3 comprises 14 residues. CDR3 in amino acids: CASSVWDRGTEAFF. CDR3 nucleotide sequence: TGTGCCAGCAGTGTTTGGGACAGGGGGACTGAAGCTTTCTTT.

The chain joins TRBV6-1 to TRBJ1-4; D is ambiguous. Trimming shortened V by 1 base and J by 4 bases, and 10 bases separated the two germline ends. The CDR3 has 15 residues. Germline V gene data show CDR1 as MNHNS and CDR2 as SASEGT. The chain's CDR3 is CASSEGGSLNEKLFF. CDR3 nucleotides: TGTGCCAGCAGTGAAGGAGGGTCCCTTAATGAAAAACTGTTTTTT.

The V call is TRBV6-1, the J call TRBJ2-5, with D tentatively TRBD1 (5 bases). V was cut by 4 bases and J by 0 bases, with 12 bases left in between. There are 15 residues in the CDR3. Germline lookup yields CDR1 MNHNS and CDR2 SASEGT. Here the CDR3 reads CASSVLQANQETQYF. CDR3 in DNA: TGTGCCAGCAGTGTCTTACAGGCCAACCAAGAGACCCAGTACTTC.

About this clone: A read error may produce the germline difference seen at one junction end. The chain combines TRBV7-8 with TRBJ2-7; 9 bases are a match to TRBD1. The germline V gene encodes CDR1 SGHVS and CDR2 FQNEAQ. This CDR3 region has 15 residues. The CDR3 coding sequence is TGTGCCAGCAGCGTAGCCGGGACAGGGAACCGCGAGCAGTACTTC. Amino acids: CASSVAGTGNREQYF.

The rearrangement links TRBV6-1 to TRBJ1-1; no definite D call. CDR1 is MNHNS, CDR2 SASEGT, per germline. The CDR3 is 13 residues long. V lost 6 bases and J 4 bases, leaving 12 bases between the germline ends. CDR3 nucleotides: TGTGCCAGCAGCCGGGTTGGCGGCACTGAAGCTTTCTTT. Its protein product is CASSRVGGTEAFF.

The CDR3 is CASSLVGKETQYF. For the CDR3, the DNA is TGCGCCAGCAGCTTGGTAGGGAAAGAGACCCAGTACTTC. This chain connects TRBV5-1 to TRBJ2-5; D not resolved. V lost 0 bases, J lost 3 bases, and 6 bases lay in between. Per germline, CDR1 SGHRS and CDR2 YFSETQ. This CDR3 spans 13 amino acids.

This clone was seen a handful of times. The genes are TRBV10-1 and TRBJ2-7; 8 bases map to TRBD1. The trim removed 4 bases at V and 5 bases at J, leaving 7 bases unmatched. Germline CDR1 WNHNN, CDR2 SYGVQD (reference sequence). This CDR3 has 14 amino acids. The CDR3 loop reads CASSASRTGNEQYF. CDR3 sequence (DNA): TGCGCCAGCAGTGCTAGTCGGACAGGGAACGAGCAGTACTTC.

DNA of the CDR3: TGTGCCAGCAGCGTAGGGGCCGGGTCCAGCCTCCAAGAGACCCAGTACTTC. Encoded protein: CASSVGAGSSLQETQYF. The chain combines TRBV9 with TRBJ2-5; D is uncertain. Germline CDR1 and CDR2: SGDLS and YYNGEE. The CDR3 length is 17 residues. Deletions cut 0 bases from V and 1 base from J, with 16 bases between.

This clone was observed a few times. The V and J genes are TRBV28 and TRBJ1-6; D is unresolved. This CDR3 spans 16 amino acids. Per germline, CDR1 MDHEN and CDR2 SYDVKM. V shed 3 bases and J shed 7 bases, with 16 bases lying between them. The CDR3 sequence is CASSLGTTGPNSPLHF. The CDR3 nucleotides are TGTGCCAGCAGTTTGGGCACGACCGGACCGAATTCACCCCTCCACTTT.

This chain joins TRBV6-6 and TRBJ2-7; no clear D gene. Trimming removed 4 bases from V and 1 base from J, with 14 bases in between. CDR3 length equals 15 residues. Germline values: CDR1 MNHNY, CDR2 SVGAGI (reference sequence). In nucleotides, the CDR3 is TGTGCCAGCAGTTCCCTCGGACGGATATCCTACGAGCAGTACTTC. Protein product: CASSSLGRISYEQYF.

This chain joins TRBV27 and TRBJ1-5; unclear D gene. CDR3 length equals 13 residues. The germline CDR1 and CDR2 sequences are MNHEY and SMNVEV (reference sequence). V lost 2 bases, J lost 11 bases, and 13 bases lay in between. For the CDR3, the DNA is TGTGCCAGCAGTTTACTACAATCGTCAGCCCAGCATTTT. It codes for CASSLLQSSAQHF.

The chain is built from TRBV19 and TRBJ1-6; D possibly corresponds to TRBD1 (5 bases). The CDR3 runs 13 residues. V was pared by 8 bases and J by 8 bases, with 13 bases between. CDR1 is LNHDA and CDR2 is SQIVND in the germline V gene (reference sequence). CDR3 protein: CASAELGDSPLHF. CDR3 DNA sequence: TGTGCCAGTGCCGAGCTGGGGGATTCACCCCTCCACTTT.

V usage is TRBV18 and J usage is TRBJ2-1; no clear D gene. Trimming cost V 1 base and J 0 bases, with 13 bases left between them. Germline lookup yields CDR1 KGHSH and CDR2 LQKENI. This CDR3 is 17 amino acids long. CDR3 protein: CASSPLPQPTSYNEQFF. CDR3 nucleotides: TGTGCCAGCTCACCACTGCCACAGCCAACCTCCTACAATGAGCAGTTCTTC.

This clone has more than one count but fewer than ten. The gene calls are TRBV5-4 and TRBJ2-3; perhaps TRBD1 as D (5 bases). Germline loops: CDR1 SGHNT, CDR2 YYREEE (reference sequence). Trimming stripped 7 bases from V and 1 base from J, with 10 bases between. The CDR3 consists of 13 residues. The CDR3 nucleotides read TGTGCCAGCCTCGTAGGGGGCACAGATACGCAGTATTTT. This gives the protein CASLVGGTDTQYF. Based on the CDR3 plus reference TRBV5-4 and TRBJ2-3, the full variable domain is ETGVTQSPTHLIKTRGQQVTLRCSSQSGHNTVSWYQQALGQGPQFIFQYYREEENGRGNFPPRFSGLQFPNYSSELNVNALELDDSALYLCASLVGGTDTQYFGPGTRLTVL.

V usage is TRBV18 and J usage is TRBJ2-2; D call uncertain. CDR3 size: 16 residues. The V end lost 1 base, the J end lost 3 bases, and 12 bases lay between the germline ends. The germline V gene has CDR1 KGHSH and CDR2 LQKENI. The DNA for the CDR3 is TGTGCCAGCTCACCACTTCAGGCAGGCGACACCGGGGAGCTGTTTTTT. The encoded protein is CASSPLQAGDTGELFF. The full variable domain, completed using reference TRBV18 and TRBJ2-2, is NAGVMQNPRHLVRRRGQEARLRCSPMKGHSHVYWYRQLPEEGLKFMVYLQKENIIDESGMPKERFSAEFPKEGPSILRIQQVVRGDSAAYFCASSPLQAGDTGELFFGEGSRLTVL.

This rearrangement joins TRBV5-1 to TRBJ1-1; D unresolved. Germline assignment: CDR1 SGHRS and CDR2 YFSETQ. V lost 0 bases, J lost 0 bases, and 12 bases lay in between. CDR3 length: 16 residues. CDR3 coding DNA: TGCGCCAGCAGCTTGGATACGGGGAATATGAACACTGAAGCTTTCTTT. Translated: CASSLDTGNMNTEAFF.

The V gene is TRBV27, the J gene TRBJ1-2, with 8 bases matching TRBD1. Germline assignment: CDR1 MNHEY and CDR2 SMNVEV (reference sequence). The CDR3 covers 12 residues. The V and J ends lost 8 bases and 2 bases, in that order; junction bases with no gene match: 1. The CDR3 reads CASRTGNYGYTF. The CDR3 nucleotides read TGTGCCAGCCGGACAGGGAACTATGGCTACACCTTC.

In its sample, this clone was seen a few times. The V and J genes are TRBV13 and TRBJ1-3; 11 nucleotides match TRBD1. CDR1 PRHDT and CDR2 FYEKMQ come from the germline V gene (reference sequence). V dropped 5 bases and J dropped 2; count of bases not matched to a gene: 11. This CDR3 region has 18 residues. The CDR3 here is CASSPFLGTGGPGNTIYF. CDR3 bases: TGTGCCAGCAGCCCCTTTCTAGGGACAGGGGGACCTGGAAACACCATATATTTT. The full variable domain, in which reference TRBV13 and TRBJ1-3 provide the parts outside the CDR3, is AAGVIQSPRHLIKEKRETATLKCYPIPRHDTVYWYQQGPGQDPQFLISFYEKMQSDKGSIPDRFSAQQFSDYHSELNMSSLELGDSALYFCASSPFLGTGGPGNTIYFGEGSWLTVV.